A selection of T cell receptor beta chains follows, all from one sample in a study of blood T cell repertoires in COVID-19. Clones were sequenced by immunoSEQ multiplex PCR, and TCRdb holds only the in-frame ones, with some missing. The sample consists of about 70,000 clones, about four fifths of them appearing once. Sequenced input: peripheral blood. These TCRs come from a woman between 70 and 85 years old with acute or convalescent COVID-19. Both conserved end residues are part of each CDR3. Fields, in order: CDR3 length, J gene, clone size, V gene, D gene, CDR3 protein, CDR3 DNA. A D gene is named only where the DNA matches it firmly. Clone size is given for some rows only: seen once, a few or many times, or a class if the clone is expanded.

>14|TRBJ1-1|.|TRBV27|.
CASSPAGVRTEAFF
TGTGCCAGCAGCCCGGCAGGGGTAAGGACTGAAGCTTTCTTT
>14|TRBJ2-7|.|TRBV5-1|TRBD2
CASTPGGLAYEQYF
TGCGCCAGCACCCCCGGAGGACTAGCCTACGAGCAGTACTTC
>11|TRBJ1-2|.|TRBV2|TRBD1
CASKGAYGYTF
TGTGCCAGCAAGGGGGCTTATGGCTACACCTTC
>12|TRBJ1-2|many|TRBV29-1|.
CSVERGNYGYTF
TGCAGCGTTGAACGGGGGAACTATGGCTACACCTTC
>16|TRBJ2-3|.|TRBV15|TRBD2
CATSRVGGRAQDTQYF
TGTGCCACCAGCAGAGTTGGCGGGAGGGCCCAAGATACGCAGTATTTT
>13|TRBJ2-5|few|TRBV6-5|TRBD1
CASSRDRDETQYF
TGTGCCAGCAGCCGGGACAGGGACGAGACCCAGTACTTC
>15|TRBJ2-7|.|TRBV9|.
CASSVGLREPVEQYF
TGTGCCAGCAGCGTAGGGTTGCGGGAACCCGTGGAGCAGTACTTC
>17|TRBJ1-3|.|TRBV14|TRBD1
CASSIRAGQGSGNTIYF
TGTGCCAGCAGCATCAGGGCCGGACAGGGGTCTGGAAACACCATATATTTT
>18|TRBJ2-3|.|TRBV10-1|TRBD2
CASSGSAGGPVSTDTQYF
TGCGCCAGCAGTGGATCAGCGGGAGGGCCGGTTAGCACAGATACGCAGTATTTT
>12|TRBJ2-7|once|TRBV28|TRBD2
CATRTSDYEQYF
TGTGCCACCCGGACTAGCGACTACGAGCAGTACTTC
>16|TRBJ1-5|.|TRBV19|TRBD1
CASSPLTGVSNQPQHF
TGTGCCAGTAGTCCGTTGACAGGGGTTAGCAATCAGCCCCAGCATTTT
>16|TRBJ2-3|.|TRBV18|TRBD2
CASSPREGVSTDTQYF
TGTGCCAGCTCACCACGGGAGGGAGTGAGCACAGATACGCAGTATTTT
>15|TRBJ2-7|.|TRBV5-1|TRBD1
CASSLGDRNSYEQYF
TGCGCCAGCAGCTTGGGGGACAGGAACTCCTACGAGCAGTACTTC
>14|TRBJ1-1|.|TRBV19|.
CASSKDGVNTEAFF
TGTGCCAGTAGTAAGGACGGGGTGAACACTGAAGCTTTCTTT
>16|TRBJ2-3|.|TRBV25-1|TRBD2
CASSDTTGGRADTQYF
TGTGCCAGCAGTGATACGACGGGGGGACGGGCAGATACGCAGTATTTT
>12|TRBJ2-1|.|TRBV7-3|.
CASSHASDEQFF
TGTGCCAGCAGCCATGCCTCGGATGAGCAGTTCTTC
>15|TRBJ2-6|.|TRBV6-5|TRBD1
CASRPGGSGANVLTF
TGTGCCAGCAGGCCAGGGGGCTCTGGGGCCAACGTCCTGACTTTC
>15|TRBJ1-5|.|TRBV19|.
CASSYQGYSNQPQHF
TGTGCCAGTAGTTACCAGGGGTATAGCAATCAGCCCCAGCATTTT
>15|TRBJ2-5|.|TRBV11-3|.
CASSLLQGLQETQYF
TGTGCCAGCAGCCTCCTACAGGGTTTACAAGAGACCCAGTACTTC
>15|TRBJ2-2|many|TRBV25-1|TRBD2
CASSEGTSGREVLFF
TGTGCCAGCAGTGAGGGGACTAGCGGGAGGGAGGTGCTGTTTTTT
>17|TRBJ2-2|once|TRBV4-2|TRBD2
CASSRRLAGDNTGELFF
TGTGCCAGCAGCCGCCGACTAGCGGGAGACAACACCGGGGAGCTGTTTTTT
>14|TRBJ2-2|.|TRBV5-6|.
CASPRTANTGELFF
TGTGCCAGCCCAAGGACAGCGAACACCGGGGAGCTGTTTTTT
>15|TRBJ1-2|.|TRBV5-1|TRBD1
CASSRDRGHWEGYTF
TGCGCCAGCAGCAGGGACAGGGGGCATTGGGAAGGCTACACCTTC
>13|TRBJ2-1|.|TRBV6-4|TRBD1
CASDRVIYNEQFF
TGTGCCAGCGACAGGGTAATCTACAATGAGCAGTTCTTC
>14|TRBJ1-2|.|TRBV5-1|.
CASSFRVFSHGYTF
TGCGCCAGCAGCTTCAGGGTTTTCAGTCATGGCTACACCTTC
>19|TRBJ1-6|once|TRBV9|.
CASSQNRGGLSSYNSPLHF
TGTGCCAGCAGCCAAAATCGTGGCGGTTTAAGCTCCTATAATTCACCCCTCCACTTT
>16|TRBJ2-1|.|TRBV18|TRBD2
CASSLGPISGKNEQFF
TGTGCCAGCTCACTCGGGCCGATTAGCGGGAAAAATGAGCAGTTCTTC
>14|TRBJ2-7|.|TRBV7-6|TRBD2
CASSLSLAGYEQYF
TGTGCCAGCAGCTTATCACTAGCGGGATACGAGCAGTACTTC
>15|TRBJ1-4|.|TRBV7-9|TRBD1
CASSPSRGQVEKLFF
TGTGCCAGCAGCCCTAGCAGGGGGCAAGTTGAAAAACTGTTTTTT
>16|TRBJ2-7|few|TRBV5-1|TRBD2
CASSLGTLAGSGEQYF
TGCGCCAGCAGCTTGGGAACGCTAGCGGGATCGGGGGAGCAGTACTTC
>14|TRBJ2-3|.|TRBV25-1|.
CASSRGGNTDTQYF
TGTGCCAGCAGTAGGGGGGGCAACACAGATACGCAGTATTTT
>11|TRBJ1-2|.|TRBV9|.
CASSAQGSYTF
TGTGCCAGCAGCGCCCAGGGGAGCTACACCTTC
>13|TRBJ1-5|.|TRBV9|.
CASSVYGGQPQHF
TGTGCCAGCAGCGTATACGGGGGTCAGCCCCAGCATTTT
>14|TRBJ1-1|.|TRBV6-5|.
CASSYGPRVAEAFF
TGTGCCAGCAGTTACGGCCCCAGGGTAGCTGAAGCTTTCTTT
>14|TRBJ1-2|.|TRBV23-1|.
CASSQSPGMGGYTF
TGCGCCAGCAGTCAATCTCCAGGGATGGGTGGCTACACCTTC
>14|TRBJ1-5|.|TRBV5-6|.
CASSLTGFEQPQHF
TGTGCCAGCAGCTTAACAGGGTTTGAGCAGCCCCAGCATTTT
>14|TRBJ2-2|few|TRBV5-1|TRBD1
CASSRTGAAGELFF
TGCGCCAGCAGCCGGACAGGTGCCGCCGGGGAGCTGTTTTTT
>15|TRBJ2-1|.|TRBV5-1|.
CASSLTGPSYNEQFF
TGCGCCAGCAGCTTGACAGGGCCGTCCTACAATGAGCAGTTCTTC